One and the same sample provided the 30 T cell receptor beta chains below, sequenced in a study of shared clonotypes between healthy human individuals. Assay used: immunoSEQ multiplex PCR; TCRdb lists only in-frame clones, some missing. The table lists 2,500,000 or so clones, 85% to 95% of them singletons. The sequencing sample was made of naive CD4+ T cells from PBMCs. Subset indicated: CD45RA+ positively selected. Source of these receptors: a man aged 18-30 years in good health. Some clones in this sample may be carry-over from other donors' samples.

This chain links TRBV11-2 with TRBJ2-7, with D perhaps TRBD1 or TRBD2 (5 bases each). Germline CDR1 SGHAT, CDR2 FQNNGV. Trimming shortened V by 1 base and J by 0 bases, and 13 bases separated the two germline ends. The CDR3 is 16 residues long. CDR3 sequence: CASSLGGAGSSYEQYF. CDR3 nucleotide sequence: TGTGCCAGCAGCTTAGGTGGGGCGGGCAGCTCCTACGAGCAGTACTTC. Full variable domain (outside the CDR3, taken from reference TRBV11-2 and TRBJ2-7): EAGVAQSPRYKIIEKRQSVAFWCNPISGHATLYWYQQILGQGPKLLIQFQNNGVVDDSQLPKDRFSAERLKGVDSTLKIQPAKLEDSAVYLCASSLGGAGSSYEQYFGPGTRLTVT.

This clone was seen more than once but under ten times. This CDR3 reads CASGSREDTEAFF. CDR3 DNA: TGTGCTAGTGGTTCGAGAGAGGACACTGAAGCTTTCTTT. V usage is TRBV12-5 and J usage is TRBJ1-1, with unresolved D. CDR3 length: 13 residues. CDR1 and CDR2 (germline): LGHNT, FRNRAP. V was clipped by 4 bases and J by 3 bases, with 9 bases between them.

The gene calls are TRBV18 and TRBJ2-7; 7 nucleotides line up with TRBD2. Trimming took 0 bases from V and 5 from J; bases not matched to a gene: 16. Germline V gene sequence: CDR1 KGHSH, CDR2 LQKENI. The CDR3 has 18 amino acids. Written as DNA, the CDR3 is TGTGCCAGCTCACCACCGATTGGCCCCGGGACTAAGATCAACGAGCAGTACTTC. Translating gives CASSPPIGPGTKINEQYF.

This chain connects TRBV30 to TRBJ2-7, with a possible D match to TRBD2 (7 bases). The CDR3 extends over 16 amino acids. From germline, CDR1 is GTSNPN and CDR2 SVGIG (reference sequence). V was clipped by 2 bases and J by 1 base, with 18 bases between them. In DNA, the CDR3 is TGTGCCTGGAGTAAGGGGGGGGCAGGGGCATCCTACGAGCAGTACTTC. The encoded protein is CAWSKGGAGASYEQYF.

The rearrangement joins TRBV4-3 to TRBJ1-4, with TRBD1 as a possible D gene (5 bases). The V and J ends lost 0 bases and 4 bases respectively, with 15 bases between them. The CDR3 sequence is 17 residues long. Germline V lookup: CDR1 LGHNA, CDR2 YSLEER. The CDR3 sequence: CASSQEGMGRSNEKLFF. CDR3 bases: TGCGCCAGCAGCCAAGAGGGGATGGGACGGAGTAATGAAAAACTGTTTTTT.

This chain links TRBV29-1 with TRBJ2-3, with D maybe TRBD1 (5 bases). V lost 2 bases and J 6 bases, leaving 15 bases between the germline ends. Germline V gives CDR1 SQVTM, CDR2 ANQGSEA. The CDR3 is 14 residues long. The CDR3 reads CSVERWQGEDTQYF. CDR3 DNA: TGCAGCGTTGAAAGGTGGCAGGGCGAGGATACGCAGTATTTT.

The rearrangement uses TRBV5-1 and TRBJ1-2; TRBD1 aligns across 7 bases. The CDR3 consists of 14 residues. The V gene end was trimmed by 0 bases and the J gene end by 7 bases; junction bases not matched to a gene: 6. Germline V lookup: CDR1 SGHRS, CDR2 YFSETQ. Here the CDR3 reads CASSLEGAPRGYTF. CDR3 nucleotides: TGCGCCAGCAGCTTGGAGGGGGCCCCCCGTGGCTACACCTTC.

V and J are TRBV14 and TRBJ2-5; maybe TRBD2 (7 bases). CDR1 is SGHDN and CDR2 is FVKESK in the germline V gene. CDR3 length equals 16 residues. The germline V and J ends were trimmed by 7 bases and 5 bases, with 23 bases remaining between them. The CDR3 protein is CASTPRRGARWETQYF. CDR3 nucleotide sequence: TGTGCCAGCACCCCCCGCCGGGGGGCGCGGTGGGAGACCCAGTACTTC.

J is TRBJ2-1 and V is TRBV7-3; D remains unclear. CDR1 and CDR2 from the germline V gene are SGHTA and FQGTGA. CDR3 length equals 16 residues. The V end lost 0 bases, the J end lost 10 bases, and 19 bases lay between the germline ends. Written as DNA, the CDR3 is TGTGCCAGCAGCTTAACGTCGGTAGCCTGGCCCGCCGAGCAGTTCTTC. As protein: CASSLTSVAWPAEQFF. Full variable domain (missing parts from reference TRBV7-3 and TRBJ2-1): GAGVSQTPSNKVTEKGKYVELRCDPISGHTALYWYRQSLGQGPEFLIYFQGTGAADDSGLPNDRFFAVRPEGSVSTLKIQRTERGDSAVYLCASSLTSVAWPAEQFFGPGTRLTVL.

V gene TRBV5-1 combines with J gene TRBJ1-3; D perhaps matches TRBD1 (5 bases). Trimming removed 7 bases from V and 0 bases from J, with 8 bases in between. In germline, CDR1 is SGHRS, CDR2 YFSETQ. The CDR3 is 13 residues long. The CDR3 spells CASGGGSGNTIYF. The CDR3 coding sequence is TGCGCCAGCGGGGGGGGCTCTGGAAACACCATATATTTT.

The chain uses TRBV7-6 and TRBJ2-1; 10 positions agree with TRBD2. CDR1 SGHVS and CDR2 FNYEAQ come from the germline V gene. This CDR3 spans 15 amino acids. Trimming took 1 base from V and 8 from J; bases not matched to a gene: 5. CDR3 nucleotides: TGTGCCAGCAGCTTAGTAGCGGGAGGTGCCTATGAGCAGTTCTTC. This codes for CASSLVAGGAYEQFF.

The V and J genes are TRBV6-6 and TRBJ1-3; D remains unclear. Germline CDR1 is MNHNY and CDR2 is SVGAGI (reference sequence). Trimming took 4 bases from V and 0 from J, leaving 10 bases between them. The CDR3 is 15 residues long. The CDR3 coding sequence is TGTGCCAGCAGTTCTGACGGATCCTCTGGAAACACCATATATTTT. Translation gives CASSSDGSSGNTIYF.

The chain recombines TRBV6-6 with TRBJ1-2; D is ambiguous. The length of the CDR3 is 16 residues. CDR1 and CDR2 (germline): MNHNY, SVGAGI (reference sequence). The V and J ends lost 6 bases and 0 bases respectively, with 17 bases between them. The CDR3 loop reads CASRQHQKPPNYGYTF. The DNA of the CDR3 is TGTGCCAGCAGACAGCATCAAAAACCTCCTAACTATGGCTACACCTTC.

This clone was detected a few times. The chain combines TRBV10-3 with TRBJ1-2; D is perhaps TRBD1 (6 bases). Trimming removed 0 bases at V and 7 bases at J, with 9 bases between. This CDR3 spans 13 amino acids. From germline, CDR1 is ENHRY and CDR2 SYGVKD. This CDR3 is CAISESQGLGYTF. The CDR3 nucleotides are TGTGCCATCAGTGAGTCGCAGGGGCTTGGCTACACCTTC.

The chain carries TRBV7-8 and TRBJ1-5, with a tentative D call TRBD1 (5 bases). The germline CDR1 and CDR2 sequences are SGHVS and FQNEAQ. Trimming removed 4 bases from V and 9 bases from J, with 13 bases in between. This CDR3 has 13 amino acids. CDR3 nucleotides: TGTGCCAGCAGCTACGACAGACCAGCGCCCCAGCATTTT. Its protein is CASSYDRPAPQHF.

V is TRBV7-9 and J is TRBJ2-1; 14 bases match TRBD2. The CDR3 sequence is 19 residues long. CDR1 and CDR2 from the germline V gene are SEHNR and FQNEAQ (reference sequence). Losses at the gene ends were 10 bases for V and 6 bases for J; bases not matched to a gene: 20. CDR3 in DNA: TGTGCCACCGCTAAGTCGGTAATGGGACTAGCGGGAGAGAGCAATGAGCAGTTCTTC. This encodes CATAKSVMGLAGESNEQFF.

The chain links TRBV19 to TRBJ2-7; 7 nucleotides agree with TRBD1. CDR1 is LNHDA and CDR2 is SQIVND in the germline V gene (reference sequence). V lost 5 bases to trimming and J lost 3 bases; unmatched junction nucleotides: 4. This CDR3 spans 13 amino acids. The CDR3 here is CASSARQGYEQYF. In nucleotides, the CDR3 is TGTGCCAGTAGTGCACGACAGGGCTACGAGCAGTACTTC.

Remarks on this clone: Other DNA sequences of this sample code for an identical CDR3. The CDR3 nucleotides are TGTGCCAGTAGTATCCGGGGGCGTAATGAGCAGTTCTTC. This codes for CASSIRGRNEQFF. The genes are TRBV19 and TRBJ2-1, with D perhaps matching TRBD1 or TRBD2 (6 bases each). CDR1 and CDR2 (germline): LNHDA, SQIVND (reference sequence). This CDR3 is 13 amino acids long. V lost 3 bases and J 7 bases, leaving 10 bases between the germline ends.

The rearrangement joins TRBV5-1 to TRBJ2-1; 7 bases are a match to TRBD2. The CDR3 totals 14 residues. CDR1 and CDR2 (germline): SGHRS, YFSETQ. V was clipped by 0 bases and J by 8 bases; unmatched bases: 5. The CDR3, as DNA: TGCGCCAGCAGCTTGGGACTAGCAGTACATGAGCAGTTCTTC. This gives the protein CASSLGLAVHEQFF.

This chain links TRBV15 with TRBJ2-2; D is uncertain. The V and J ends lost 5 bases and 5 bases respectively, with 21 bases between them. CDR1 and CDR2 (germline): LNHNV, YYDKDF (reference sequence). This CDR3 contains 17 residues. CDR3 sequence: CATSAPPQALRTGELFF. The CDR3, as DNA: TGTGCCACCAGCGCCCCGCCTCAGGCCCTTAGAACCGGGGAGCTGTTTTTT.

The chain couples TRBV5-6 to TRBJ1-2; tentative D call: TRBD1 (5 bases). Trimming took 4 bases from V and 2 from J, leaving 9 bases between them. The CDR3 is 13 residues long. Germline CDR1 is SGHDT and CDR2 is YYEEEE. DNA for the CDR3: TGTGCCAGCAGCGCGGGACCGAACTATGGCTACACCTTC. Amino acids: CASSAGPNYGYTF.

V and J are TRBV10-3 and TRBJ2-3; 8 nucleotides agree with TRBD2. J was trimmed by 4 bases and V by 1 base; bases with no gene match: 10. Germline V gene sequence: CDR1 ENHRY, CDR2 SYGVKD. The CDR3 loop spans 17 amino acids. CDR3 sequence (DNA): TGTGCCATCAGTGAGTTGGGGACTAGTCTCGGCCCAGATACGCAGTATTTT. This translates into CAISELGTSLGPDTQYF.

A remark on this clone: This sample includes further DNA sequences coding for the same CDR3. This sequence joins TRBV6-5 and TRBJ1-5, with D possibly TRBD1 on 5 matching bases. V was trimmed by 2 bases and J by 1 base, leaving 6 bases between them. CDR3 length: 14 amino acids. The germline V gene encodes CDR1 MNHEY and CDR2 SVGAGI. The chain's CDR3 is CASSYGGSNQPQHF. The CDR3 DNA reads TGTGCCAGCAGTTACGGGGGGAGCAATCAGCCCCAGCATTTT.

Here the CDR3 DNA reads TGTGCCAGCAGTGTGGGACTAGCGGGAGACTACGAGCAGTACTTC. It codes for CASSVGLAGDYEQYF. V usage is TRBV25-1 and J usage is TRBJ2-7; 14 nucleotides match TRBD2. V shed 4 bases and J 3 bases; nucleotides not matched to a gene: 2. In germline, CDR1 is MGHDK, CDR2 SYGVNS. The CDR3 spans 15 residues.

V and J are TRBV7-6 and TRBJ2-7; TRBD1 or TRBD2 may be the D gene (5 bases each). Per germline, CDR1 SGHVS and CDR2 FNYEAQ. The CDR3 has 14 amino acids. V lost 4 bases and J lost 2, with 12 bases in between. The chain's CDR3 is CASSSVPGPYEQYF. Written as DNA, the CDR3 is TGTGCCAGCAGCTCCGTCCCGGGGCCCTACGAGCAGTACTTC.

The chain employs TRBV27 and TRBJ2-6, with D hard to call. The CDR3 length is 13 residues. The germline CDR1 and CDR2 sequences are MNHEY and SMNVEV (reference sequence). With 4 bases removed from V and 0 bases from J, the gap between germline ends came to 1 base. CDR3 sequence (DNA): TGTGCCAGCAGTTCCTCTGGGGCCAACGTCCTGACTTTC. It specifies CASSSSGANVLTF.

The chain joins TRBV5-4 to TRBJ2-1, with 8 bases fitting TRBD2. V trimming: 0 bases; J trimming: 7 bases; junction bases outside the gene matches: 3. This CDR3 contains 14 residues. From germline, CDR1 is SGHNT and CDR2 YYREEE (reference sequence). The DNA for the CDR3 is TGTGCCAGCAGCTTGGACCCGGGGGGGAATGAGCAGTTCTTC. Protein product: CASSLDPGGNEQFF.

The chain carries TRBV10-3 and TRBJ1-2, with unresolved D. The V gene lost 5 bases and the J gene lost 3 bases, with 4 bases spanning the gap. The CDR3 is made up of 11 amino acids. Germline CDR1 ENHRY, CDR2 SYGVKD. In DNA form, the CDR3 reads TGTGCCATCAGTCAAGACTATGGCTACACCTTC. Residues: CAISQDYGYTF.

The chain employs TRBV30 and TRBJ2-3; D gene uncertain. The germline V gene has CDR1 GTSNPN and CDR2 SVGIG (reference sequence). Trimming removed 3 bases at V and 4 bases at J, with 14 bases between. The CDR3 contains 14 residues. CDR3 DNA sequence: TGTGCCTGGAGCAAGGGATGGTTTTCAGATACGCAGTATTTT. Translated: CAWSKGWFSDTQYF. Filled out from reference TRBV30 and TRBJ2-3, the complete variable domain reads SQTIHQWPATLVQPVGSPLSLECTVEGTSNPNLYWYRQAAGRGLQLLFYSVGIGQISSEVPQNLSASRPQDRQFILSSKKLLLSDSGFYLCAWSKGWFSDTQYFGPGTRLTVL.

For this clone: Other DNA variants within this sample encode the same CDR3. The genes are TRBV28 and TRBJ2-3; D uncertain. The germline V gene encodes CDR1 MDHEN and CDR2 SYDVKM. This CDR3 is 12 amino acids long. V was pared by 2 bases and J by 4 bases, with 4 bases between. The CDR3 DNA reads TGTGCCAGCAGTTTAGTAGCAGATACGCAGTATTTT. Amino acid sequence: CASSLVADTQYF.